This TCR beta chain emerged from a study of blood T cell repertoires in COVID-19. Background on the study: Spain, Italy and the United States supplied samples that represented acute and convalescent COVID-19.

The protocol was immunoSEQ multiplex PCR, while the TCRdb copy is restricted to in-frame clones and leaves out a portion. The profile shows roughly 97,000 clones, approximately 80% of them singletons. This clone appeared a few times. The CDR3 extends over 14 amino acids. Trimming took off 0 bases at V and 6 bases at J, with 9 bases between the two ends. Germline assignment: CDR1 SGHRS and CDR2 YFSETQ. The J gene is TRBJ2-2, the V gene TRBV5-1; no clear D. Material for sequencing was peripheral blood. The TCR comes from a man between 65 and 85 years old with acute or convalescent COVID-19. CDR3 loop: CASSLGSGAGELFF. In DNA, the CDR3 is TGCGCCAGCAGCTTGGGCTCGGGTGCCGGGGAGCTGTTTTTT.